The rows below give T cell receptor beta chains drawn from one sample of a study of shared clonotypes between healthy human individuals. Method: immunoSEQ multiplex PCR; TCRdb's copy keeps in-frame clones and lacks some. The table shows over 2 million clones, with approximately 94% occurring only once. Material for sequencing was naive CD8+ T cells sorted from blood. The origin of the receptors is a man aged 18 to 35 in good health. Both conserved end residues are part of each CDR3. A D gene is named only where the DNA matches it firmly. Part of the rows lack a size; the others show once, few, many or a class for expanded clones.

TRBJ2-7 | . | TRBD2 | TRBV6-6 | TGTGCCAGCAGCCTCGGGACTAGCGGCTACGAGCAGTACTTC | CASSLGTSGYEQYF
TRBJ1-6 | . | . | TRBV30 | TGTGCCTGGAGTGTAGTCAGCCCGAGCCTTGCTAATTCACCCCTCCACTTT | CAWSVVSPSLANSPLHF
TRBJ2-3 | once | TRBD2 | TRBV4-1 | TGCGCCAGCAGCCCGACGGCTGGCGGGAGTTCGGATGAGACAGATACGCAGTATTTT | CASSPTAGGSSDETDTQYF
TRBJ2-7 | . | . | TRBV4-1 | TGCGCCAGCAGCCAAGTCGTGAAACAAGCAGCCTACGAGCAGTACTTC | CASSQVVKQAAYEQYF
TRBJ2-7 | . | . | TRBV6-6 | TGTGCCAGCAGCCCAACAGACAGCTACGAGCAGTACTTC | CASSPTDSYEQYF
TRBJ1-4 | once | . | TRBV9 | TGTGCCAGCAGCGTATCAGGTGCAACTAATGAAAAACTGTTTTTT | CASSVSGATNEKLFF
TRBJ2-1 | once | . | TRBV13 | TGTGCCAGCAGCTTTGGGGGTTCCTACAATGAGCAGTTCTTC | CASSFGGSYNEQFF
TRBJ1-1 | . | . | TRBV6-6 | TGTGCCAGCAAGGAGAACAATATGAACACTGAAGCTTTCTTT | CASKENNMNTEAFF
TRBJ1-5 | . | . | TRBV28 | TGTGCCAGCAGTTTTGGGCAGGGCGAGCCCCAGCATTTT | CASSFGQGEPQHF
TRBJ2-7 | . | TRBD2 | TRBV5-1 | TGCGCCAGCAGCTTAACCCCCGGCGGGGGGAACTACGAGCAGTACTTC | CASSLTPGGGNYEQYF
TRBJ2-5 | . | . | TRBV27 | TGTGCCAGCAGTTTAGGAGTCTCAGAGACCCAGTACTTC | CASSLGVSETQYF
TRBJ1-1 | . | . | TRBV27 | TGTGCCAGCAGTGTCACAGGGTGGACTGAAGCTTTCTTT | CASSVTGWTEAFF
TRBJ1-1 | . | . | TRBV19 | TGTGCCAGTAGTATAAGGTATGAGGCAGGGACGAACACTGAAGCTTTCTTT | CASSIRYEAGTNTEAFF
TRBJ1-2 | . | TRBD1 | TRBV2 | TGTGCCAGCAGTGAATGGACAGGGGGGGACTTAAAGACCTTC | CASSEWTGGDLKTF
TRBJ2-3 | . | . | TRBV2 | TGTGCCAGCATGATCGTAGGGGGGACAAGGAGCACAGATACGCAGTATTTT | CASMIVGGTRSTDTQYF
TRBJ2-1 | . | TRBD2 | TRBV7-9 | TGTGCCAGCAGCTTTCTAGCGGGAGGGCACAATGAGCAGTTCTTC | CASSFLAGGHNEQFF
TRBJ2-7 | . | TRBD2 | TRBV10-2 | TGCGCCAGCAGTCCCCTAGCGGAGGCCTACGAGCAGTACTTC | CASSPLAEAYEQYF
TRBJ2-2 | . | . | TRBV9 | TGTGCCAGCAGCGGACGGACAGTCACCGGGGAGCTGTTTTTT | CASSGRTVTGELFF
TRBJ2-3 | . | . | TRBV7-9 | TGTGCCAGCAGCTCGACCACCCTTGGCGCAGATACGCAGTATTTT | CASSSTTLGADTQYF
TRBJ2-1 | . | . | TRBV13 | TGTGCCAGCAGCTTGCCGTCAGCTTTCAATGAGCAGTTCTTC | CASSLPSAFNEQFF
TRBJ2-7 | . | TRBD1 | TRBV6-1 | TGTGCCAGCCTCGGGACAGACTACGAGCAGTACTTC | CASLGTDYEQYF
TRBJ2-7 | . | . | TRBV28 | TGTGCCAGCAGCCTTCCCGGCTACGAGCAGTACTTC | CASSLPGYEQYF
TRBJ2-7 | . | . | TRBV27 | TGTGCCAGCAGTCCGCGTGACAGTCCCTACGAGCAGTACTTC | CASSPRDSPYEQYF
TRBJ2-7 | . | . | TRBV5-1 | TGCGCCAGCAGCCCAGCTAGGAGCTCCTACGAGCAGTACTTC | CASSPARSSYEQYF
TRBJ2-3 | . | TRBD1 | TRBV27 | TGTGCCAGCAGTTTATCCGGGACAGGGGTTCAAGATACGCAGTATTTT | CASSLSGTGVQDTQYF
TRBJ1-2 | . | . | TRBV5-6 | TGTGCCAGCAGCTTGGATCTAGGGGACTATGGCTACACCTTC | CASSLDLGDYGYTF
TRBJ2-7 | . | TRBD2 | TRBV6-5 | TGTGCCAGCAGCCACACTAGCGCGTCCTACGAGCAGTACTTC | CASSHTSASYEQYF
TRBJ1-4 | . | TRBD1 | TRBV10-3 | TGTGCCATCAGTTCCCATCCAACGGGAGGACAGGGGGAGGAAAAACTGTTTTTT | CAISSHPTGGQGEEKLFF
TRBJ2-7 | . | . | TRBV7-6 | TGTGCCAGCAGCTTAGACGCAGCGACTTCAACGGTCTACTACGAGCAGTACTTC | CASSLDAATSTVYYEQYF
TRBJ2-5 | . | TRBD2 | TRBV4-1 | TGCGCCAGCAGCTTCATGGGGGGGGAGACCCAGTACTTC | CASSFMGGETQYF
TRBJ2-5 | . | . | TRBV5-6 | TGTGCCAGCAGCCCTACGAGGTGGGACCGAAGGGTACAAGAGACCCAGTACTTC | CASSPTRWDRRVQETQYF
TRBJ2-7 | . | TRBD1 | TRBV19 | TGTGCCAGTAGTCCGGGACAGGGGGGATACGAGCAGTACTTC | CASSPGQGGYEQYF
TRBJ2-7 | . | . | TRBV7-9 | TGTGCCAGCAGCTTTTTGGGCCCCTACGAGCAGTACTTC | CASSFLGPYEQYF
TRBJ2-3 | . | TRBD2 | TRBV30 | TGTGCCTGGACGGGAGGAATTGGCACAGATACGCAGTATTTT | CAWTGGIGTDTQYF
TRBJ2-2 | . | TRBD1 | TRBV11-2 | TGTGCCAGCAGCTCGGGACAGGGGGGCACCGGGGAGCTGTTTTTT | CASSSGQGGTGELFF
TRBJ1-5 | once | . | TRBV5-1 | TGCGCCAGCAGCTTGGACGAAGGGACACAAACATATAGCAATCAGCCCCAGCATTTT | CASSLDEGTQTYSNQPQHF
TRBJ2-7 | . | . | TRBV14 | TGTGCCAGCAGACAGGGAATGGCCTACGAGCAGTACTTC | CASRQGMAYEQYF
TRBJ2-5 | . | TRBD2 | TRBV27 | TGTGCCAGCAGTTTATCTCATGGTTTACTAGCGGGTTCCGCAGAGACCCAGTACTTC | CASSLSHGLLAGSAETQYF
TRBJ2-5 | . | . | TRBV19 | TGTGCCAGTAGTATTTGGGGATTGGAGACCCAGTACTTC | CASSIWGLETQYF
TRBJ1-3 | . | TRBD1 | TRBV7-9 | TGTGCCAGCAGCCCCGGGACAGGGCTTGATGGAAACACCATATATTTT | CASSPGTGLDGNTIYF
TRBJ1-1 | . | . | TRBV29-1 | TGCAGCGTTCTTCTACGGGAAGCTTTCTTT | CSVLLREAFF
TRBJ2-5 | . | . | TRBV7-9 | TGTGCCAGCAGCCCTCCGACAGGGTGGGGGGAAGAGACCCAGTACTTC | CASSPPTGWGEETQYF
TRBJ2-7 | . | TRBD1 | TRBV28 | TGTGCCAGCAGTTTCCGGCGGGACAGGGGGCTATCCTACGAGCAGTACTTC | CASSFRRDRGLSYEQYF
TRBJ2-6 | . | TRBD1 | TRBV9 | TGTGCCAGCAGCGCCGGGACAGCGAGCTCTGGGGCCAACGTCCTGACTTTC | CASSAGTASSGANVLTF
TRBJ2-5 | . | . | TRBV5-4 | TGTGCCAGCAGCTTGGGTGCAGAGACCCAGTACTTC | CASSLGAETQYF
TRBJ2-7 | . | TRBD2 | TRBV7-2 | TGTGCCAGCAGCGTCGGGACTAGCGGGGTGTATTACGAGCAGTACTTC | CASSVGTSGVYYEQYF
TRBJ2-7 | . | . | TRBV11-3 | TGTGCCAGCAGCTTAACGGGGGCCTACGAGCAGTACTTC | CASSLTGAYEQYF
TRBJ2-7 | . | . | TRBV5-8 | TGTGCCAGCAGCTTGGACCTGGCTTCCTACGAGCAGTACTTC | CASSLDLASYEQYF
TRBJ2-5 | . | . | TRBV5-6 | TGTGCCAGCAGCTATTGGCCCCGGGGAGAAGAGACCCAGTACTTC | CASSYWPRGEETQYF
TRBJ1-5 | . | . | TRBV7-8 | TGTGCCAGCAGCCTCTTTCAAACAGCCCTATGGGATAATCAGCCCCAGCATTTT | CASSLFQTALWDNQPQHF
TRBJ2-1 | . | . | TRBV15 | TGTGCCACCAGCGGTTACAGGGAGGAATCCTACAATGAGCAGTTCTTC | CATSGYREESYNEQFF
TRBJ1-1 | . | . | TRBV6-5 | TGTGCCAGCAGTTCGAACCAGGGAAAAGCTTTCTTT | CASSSNQGKAFF
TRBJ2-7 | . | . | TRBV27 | TGTGCCAGCAGTTTAAGCCCGGGGACAAACCGGTACGAGCAGTACTTC | CASSLSPGTNRYEQYF
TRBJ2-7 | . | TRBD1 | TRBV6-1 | TGTGCCAGCAGCTCTTCGACAGGGGGCCAGGACGAGCAGTACTTC | CASSSSTGGQDEQYF
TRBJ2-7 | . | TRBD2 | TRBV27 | TGTGCCATTCGGCCTAGCGGGAGTTACGAGCAGTACTTC | CAIRPSGSYEQYF